This TCR beta chain is from a study of blood T cell repertoires in COVID-19. Background on the study: Sites across the United States, Italy and Spain contributed samples from acute and convalescent COVID-19. From T cells, B-cell-depleted T cells, or PBMCs came the material, which was cDNA or gDNA.

V lost 3 bases and J lost 5; bases outside the gene matches: 18. CDR3 size: 18 residues. Germline CDR1 is MDHEN and CDR2 is SYDVKM. In the original processing: Amplified reference gene primers provided the basis for estimating nucleated cell counts. Assay used: immunoSEQ multiplex PCR; TCRdb lists only in-frame clones, some missing. V and J calls and clone size are given by that table; D and trimming were obtained from the DNA. The sample contains about 70,000 clones, roughly three quarters of which appear only once. V and J are TRBV28 and TRBJ2-5; 7 bases map to TRBD2. The specimen was peripheral blood. This TCR derives from an older woman with acute or convalescent COVID-19. The CDR3 is CASSFRRLRREEGETQYF. The DNA for the CDR3 is TGTGCCAGCAGTTTTCGGAGATTGAGACGGGAGGAGGGGGAGACCCAGTACTTC.